This T cell receptor (beta chain) is from a study of T cells in Graves' hyperthyroidism and ophthalmopathy. Looking at the study overall: Before treatment of any kind, peripheral blood was taken at initial diagnosis.

This CDR3 is built from 13 residues. CDR1 is SEHNR, CDR2 FQNEAQ, per germline (reference sequence). Trimming pared 0 bases from V and 5 bases from J, leaving 8 bases between. This clonotype has at least ten counts. RNA transcripts yielded amplified TCR beta CDR3 regions. The TCR CDR3 first-round RT-PCR relied on the HTBI primer set. Each CDR3 protein is one row after TCRdb ran MiXCR on the multiplex PCR reads. The sample has hundreds of thousands of distinct CDR3 sequences, approximately 40% seen once; the top ten hold around 9.3%. Patients aged 18 to 65 had newly diagnosed hyperthyroidism of under 2 months' duration. PBMCs were obtained from approximately 10 ml fresh peripheral blood.

Source material: blood. This TCR was sampled from a man aged 18 to 35 with Graves' hyperthyroidism. The V gene is TRBV7-9, the J gene TRBJ2-7; no clear D. CDR3 nucleotides: TGTGCCAGCAGCTTAGCTCCAGTCGACGAGCAGTACTTC. This codes for CASSLAPVDEQYF.